This TCR beta chain was sequenced in a study of T cell changes during pregnancy in multiple sclerosis. Germline CDR1 is LNHDA and CDR2 is SQIVND (reference sequence). This CDR3 comprises 14 residues. The J segment lost 5 bases and the V segment lost 5 bases, leaving 6 bases of the junction unmatched. Produced via immunoSEQ multiplex PCR; TCRdb's table is partial and in-frame only. In the table there are about 83,000 clones, around 93% of which are singletons. This specimen was PBMCs, taken in the first trimester of pregnancy. V and J are TRBV19 and TRBJ2-5; 9 nucleotides line up with TRBD1. This receptor was obtained from a female donor in good health, serving as a control in a pregnancy study. Some clones in this sample may be carry-over from other donors' samples. The CDR3 loop reads CASSVGQGWETQYF. The CDR3 DNA sequence: TGTGCCAGTAGTGTGGGACAGGGTTGGGAGACCCAGTACTTC.